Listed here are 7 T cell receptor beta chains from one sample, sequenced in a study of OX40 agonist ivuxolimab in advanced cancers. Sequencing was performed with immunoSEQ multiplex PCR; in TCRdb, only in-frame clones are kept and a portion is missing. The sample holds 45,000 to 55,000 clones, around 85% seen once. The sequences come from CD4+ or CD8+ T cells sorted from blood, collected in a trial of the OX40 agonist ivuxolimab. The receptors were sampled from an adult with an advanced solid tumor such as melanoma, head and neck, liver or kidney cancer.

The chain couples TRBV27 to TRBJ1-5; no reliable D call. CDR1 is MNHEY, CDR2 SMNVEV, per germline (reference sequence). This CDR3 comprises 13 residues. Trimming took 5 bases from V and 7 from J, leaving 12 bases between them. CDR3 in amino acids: CASSPRVEQPQHF. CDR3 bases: TGTGCCAGCAGTCCTCGGGTGGAGCAGCCCCAGCATTTT.

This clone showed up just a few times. In DNA, the CDR3 is TGTGCCATCAGTGAGTCACTGGGGTACAATGAGCAGTTCTTC. It encodes CAISESLGYNEQFF. This sequence joins TRBV10-3 and TRBJ2-1; D gene ambiguous. From germline, CDR1 is ENHRY and CDR2 SYGVKD. The CDR3 spans 14 residues. Trimming took 0 bases from V and 4 from J, leaving 7 bases between them.

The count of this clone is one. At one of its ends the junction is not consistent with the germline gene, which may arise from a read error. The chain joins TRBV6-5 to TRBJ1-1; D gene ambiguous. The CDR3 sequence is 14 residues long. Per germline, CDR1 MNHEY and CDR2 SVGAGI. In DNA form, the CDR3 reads TGTGCCAGCAGCTGGTCGGACGGGAACTCTGAAGCTTTCTTT. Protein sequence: CASSWSDGNSEAFF.

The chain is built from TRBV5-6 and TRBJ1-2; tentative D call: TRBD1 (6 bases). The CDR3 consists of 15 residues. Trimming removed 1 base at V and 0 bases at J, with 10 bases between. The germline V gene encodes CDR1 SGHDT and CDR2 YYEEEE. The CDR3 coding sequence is TGTGCCAGCAGCTTGCCGGGGGGCGCTAACTATGGCTACACCTTC. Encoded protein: CASSLPGGANYGYTF.

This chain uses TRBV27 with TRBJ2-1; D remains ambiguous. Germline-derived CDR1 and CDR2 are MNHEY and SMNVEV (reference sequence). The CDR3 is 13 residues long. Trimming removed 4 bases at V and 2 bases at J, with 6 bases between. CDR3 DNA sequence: TGTGCCAGCAGTTCTGTCACCTACAATGAGCAGTTCTTC. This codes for CASSSVTYNEQFF.

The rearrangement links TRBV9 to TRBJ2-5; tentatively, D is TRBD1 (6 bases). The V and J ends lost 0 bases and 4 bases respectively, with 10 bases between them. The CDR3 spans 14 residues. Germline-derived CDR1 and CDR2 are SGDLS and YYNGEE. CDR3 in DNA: TGTGCCAGCAGCGTAGCAGGGGTAGGAGAGACCCAGTACTTC. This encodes CASSVAGVGETQYF.

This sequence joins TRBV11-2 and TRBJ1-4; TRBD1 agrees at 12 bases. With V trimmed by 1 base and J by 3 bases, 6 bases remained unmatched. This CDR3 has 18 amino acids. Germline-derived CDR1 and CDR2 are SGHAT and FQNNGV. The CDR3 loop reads CASSLGDRGRMANEKLFF. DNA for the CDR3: TGTGCCAGCAGCTTAGGGGACAGGGGGCGTATGGCTAATGAAAAACTGTTTTTT.